The subject of this entry is one T cell receptor beta chain. This record comes from a study of blood T cells in healthy people across ages. Study-wide context: Per two T cells, template switching captured roughly one barcoded beta molecule.

The authors isolated at least 6 million PBMCs per sample. A J-beta primer mix and a sample-barcoded 5' primer were used in a second PCR of about 7 to 12 cycles. TCRdb re-analysed the 5' RACE reads in MiXCR, keeping a single row per CDR3 protein. The sample yields 540,000 or so distinct CDR3 sequences, about 24% seen once. This CDR3 has 16 residues. V dropped 5 bases and J dropped 2; count of bases not matched to a gene: 9. CDR1 and CDR2 (germline): SEHNR, FQNEAQ (reference sequence). The same data also went into a second study, on T cells of mothers and their children.

This receptor was obtained from a boy aged 10-17 years in good health. V usage is TRBV7-9 and J usage is TRBJ1-1, with 9 positions matching TRBD1. What was sequenced was blood. CDR3 region: CASSPIGTGLNTEAFF. CDR3 nucleotides: TGTGCCAGCAGCCCAATCGGGACAGGGCTCAACACTGAAGCTTTCTTT.